The clone carrying this TCR beta chain was counted many times. Trimming pared 3 bases from V and 7 bases from J, leaving 10 bases between. This CDR3 has 13 residues. This specimen comes from a study of breast tumors, draining lymph nodes, adjacent tissues. MiXCR, applied by TCRdb to the multiplex PCR reads, yields one record per CDR3 protein. The sample has 150,000 to 200,000 distinct CDR3 sequences, 30% to 35% seen once; the top ten hold around 4.5%. Samples came from axillary lymph nodes draining the breast cancer. Sequenced: axillary lymph node tissue. The TCR comes from a female donor with breast cancer. Some clones in this sample may be carry-over from other donors' samples. V is TRBV12-3 or TRBV12-4 and J is TRBJ2-4; D gene ambiguous. The CDR3 protein is CASSFVVANIQYF. DNA of the CDR3: TGTGCCAGCAGTTTTGTAGTCGCCAACATTCAGTACTTC.